This note documents a single T cell receptor (beta chain) sequence. What it binds is unknown. The study separated CD4+ cells into CD45RA+ naive and CD45RA-negative memory subsets. Some clones are missing from TCRdb's copy, which holds only in-frame ones; the method was immunoSEQ multiplex PCR. The table has about 1 million clones, around four fifths seen once; the top ten hold about 1.5%. The data were obtained in a study of shared clonotypes between healthy human individuals. Study-wide results and limits: Donor clonotype sharing was expected to depend on sequencing depth. Generally, estimated richness proved larger in naive subsets than it did in memory subsets. Represented diversity (both genetic and exposure-history) was limited by the small number of donors.

The CDR3 totals 15 residues. The germline V and J ends were trimmed by 4 bases and 5 bases, with 18 bases remaining between them. From germline, CDR1 is SNHLY and CDR2 FYNNEI. The chain couples TRBV2 to TRBJ2-7, with unresolved D. The sample comprised memory CD4+ T cells sorted from blood. Described subset: CD45RA-negative fraction. The source of this sequence is a man in his late teens or twenties in good health. The DNA of the CDR3 is TGTGCCAGCAGTGTTACCACGGGCGGCTACGACGAGCAGTACTTC. Translating gives CASSVTTGGYDEQYF. Using reference TRBV2 and TRBJ2-7 for the parts outside the CDR3, the full variable domain is EPEVTQTPSHQVTQMGQEVILRCVPISNHLYFYWYRQILGQKVEFLVSFYNNEISEKSEIFDDQFSVERPDGSNFTLKIRSTKLEDSAMYFCASSVTTGGYDEQYFGPGTRLTVT.